The 30 T cell receptor beta chains listed next were all sequenced from one sample in a study of HIV-infected children after antiretroviral therapy interruption. The TCR library was built from RNA with a 3' RACE protocol and unique molecular identifiers. In TCRdb, the 3' RACE reads were re-called with MiXCR into one record per CDR3 protein. Among under 50,000 distinct CDR3 sequences, roughly 4.5% were seen once, and the ten largest hold 0.6% to 0.85%. Treatment: PENTA 11 planned treatment interruption arm or continuous ART arm. The sample consisted of CD45RA+ CD4+ T cells from PBMCs, pooled from several time points, taken from a donor given antiretroviral therapy, either interrupted or continuous. Sample subset: naive CD4+ CD45RA+ CD45RO- T cells. The receptors were gathered from a pool of human donors with HIV.

This clonotype was seen at least ten times. This rearrangement joins TRBV19 to TRBJ1-5; 9 bases align to TRBD1. Germline values: CDR1 LNHDA, CDR2 SQIVND (reference sequence). J gave up 3 bases and V 5 bases, and 5 bases lay outside the gene matches. The CDR3 totals 15 residues. CDR3 nucleotide sequence: TGTGCCAGTAGTCCCGACAGGGGGTTCAATCAGCCCCAGCATTTT. Residues: CASSPDRGFNQPQHF.

This clonotype was recorded many times. Here the CDR3 DNA reads TGCGCCAGCAGCTTGGATGGCGTGGGGACCCAGTACTTC. It translates to CASSLDGVGTQYF. V and J are TRBV5-1 and TRBJ2-5; D is uncertain. Germline V gene sequence: CDR1 SGHRS, CDR2 YFSETQ. V was clipped by 0 bases and J by 7 bases, with 10 bases between them. This CDR3 comprises 13 residues.

This clonotype qualifies as medium-sized. This chain's CDR3 is CAWLGQLNTEAFF. In nucleotides, the CDR3 is TGTGCCTGGCTGGGACAATTGAACACTGAAGCTTTCTTT. The chain employs TRBV30 and TRBJ1-1; maybe TRBD1 (6 bases). The CDR3 is 13 amino acids. The germline V and J ends were trimmed by 5 bases and 0 bases, with 10 bases remaining between them. CDR1 and CDR2 from the germline V gene are GTSNPN and SVGIG (reference sequence).

This clonotype was detected ten times or more. J is TRBJ2-3 and V is TRBV5-1, with 11 bases lining up with TRBD1. The J segment lost 2 bases and the V segment lost 4 bases, leaving 9 bases of the junction unmatched. CDR1 is SGHRS and CDR2 is YFSETQ in the germline V gene. The CDR3 length is 17 residues. CDR3 nucleotides: TGCGCCAGCAGCGAAGGGACAGGGGGAATTCCCACAGATACGCAGTATTTT. Translating it yields CASSEGTGGIPTDTQYF.

This clonotype was seen repeatedly, ten times or more. The chain is built from TRBV12-3 or TRBV12-4 and TRBJ1-5; 9 nucleotides agree with TRBD1. The CDR3 is 17 residues long. J was trimmed by 1 base and V by 6 bases; bases with no gene match: 10. The CDR3 DNA is TGTGCCAGCAGGGGTGGGACAGGGAGAGCGAGCAATCAGCCCCAGCATTTT. As protein: CASRGGTGRASNQPQHF.

This clonotype showed up many times. The rearrangement links TRBV4-1 to TRBJ2-7, with 8 bases fitting TRBD1. This CDR3 has 13 amino acids. Germline V gives CDR1 MGHRA, CDR2 YSYEKL. J was trimmed by 3 bases and V by 4 bases; bases with no gene match: 2. The CDR3 nucleotides are TGCGCCAGCAGCCGAGGACAGGGCTACGAGCAGTACTTC. Its translation: CASSRGQGYEQYF.

This clonotype came up many times. This sequence joins TRBV6-1 and TRBJ1-1; unclear D gene. V gave up 1 base and J gave up 1 base, with 10 bases separating them. This CDR3 contains 15 residues. Germline loops: CDR1 MNHNS, CDR2 SASEGT. The CDR3 loop reads CASSEGVGGNTEAFF. The CDR3 coding sequence is TGTGCCAGCAGTGAAGGGGTTGGAGGGAACACTGAAGCTTTCTTT.

This clonotype showed up many times. The gene calls are TRBV10-3 and TRBJ1-2; D perhaps matches TRBD1 (5 bases). CDR1 and CDR2 from the germline V gene are ENHRY and SYGVKD. This CDR3 is 13 amino acids long. Trimming cost V 11 bases and J 6 bases, with 19 bases left between them. CDR3 sequence (DNA): TGTGCCTCCACCACTGAGGCGGGGGATGGCTACACCTTC. Translated: CASTTEAGDGYTF.

This clonotype has ten or more counts. J is TRBJ1-5 and V is TRBV2; D gene uncertain. CDR3 size: 13 residues. Germline CDR1 SNHLY, CDR2 FYNNEI. V was cut by 11 bases and J by 2 bases, with 13 bases left in between. The DNA for the CDR3 is TGTGCCTGCAACAGTGAAGGCAATCAGCCCCAGCATTTT. It translates to CACNSEGNQPQHF. The full variable domain, its missing parts supplied by reference TRBV2 and TRBJ1-5, is EPEVTQTPSHQVTQMGQEVILRCVPISNHLYFYWYRQILGQKVEFLVSFYNNEISEKSEIFDDQFSVERPDGSNFTLKIRSTKLEDSAMYFCACNSEGNQPQHFGDGTRLSIL.

The table lists this clonotype with many counts. The V and J genes are TRBV6-5 and TRBJ1-1, with 10 bases fitting TRBD1. The junction had 7 bases not matched to a gene; V was cut back by 1 base and J by 5 bases. Germline lookup yields CDR1 MNHEY and CDR2 SVGAGI. The CDR3 contains 16 residues. CDR3 sequence: CASSYLRTGGGTEAFF. The CDR3 coding sequence is TGTGCCAGCAGTTACTTAAGGACAGGGGGAGGAACTGAAGCTTTCTTT.

At least ten counts were recorded for this clonotype. The chain has TRBV7-8 and TRBJ2-2; D may match TRBD1 or TRBD2 (5 bases each). Trimming shortened V by 6 bases and J by 4 bases, and 15 bases separated the two germline ends. The CDR3 spans 15 residues. Germline lookup yields CDR1 SGHVS and CDR2 FQNEAQ. CDR3 sequence: CASRRGDVGTGELFF. CDR3 DNA: TGTGCCAGCAGACGAGGGGACGTCGGCACCGGGGAGCTGTTTTTT. Full variable domain (missing parts from reference TRBV7-8 and TRBJ2-2): GAGVSQSPRYKVAKRGQDVALRCDPISGHVSLFWYQQALGQGPEFLTYFQNEAQLDKSGLPSDRFFAERPEGSVSTLKIQRTQQEDSAVYLCASRRGDVGTGELFFGEGSRLTVL.

The gene calls are TRBV5-1 and TRBJ2-5; 7 bases agree with TRBD1. CDR1 and CDR2 from the germline V gene are SGHRS and YFSETQ. The V gene end was trimmed by 1 base and the J gene end by 3 bases; junction bases not matched to a gene: 0. The CDR3 spans 13 residues. The CDR3 nucleotides are TGCGCCAGCAGCTTGACAGGGGAAGAGACCCAGTACTTC. This gives the protein CASSLTGEETQYF.

This clonotype was counted ten times or more. The rearrangement links TRBV6-6 to TRBJ2-3; D remains ambiguous. CDR1 is MNHNY, CDR2 SVGAGI, per germline (reference sequence). The CDR3 runs 17 residues. Trimming pared 0 bases from V and 2 bases from J, leaving 15 bases between. CDR3 in amino acids: CASSYSIAFGPTDTQYF. The CDR3 nucleotides read TGTGCCAGCAGTTACTCGATCGCGTTTGGCCCCACAGATACGCAGTATTTT.

The chain is built from TRBV29-1 and TRBJ1-5, with no clear D. Germline CDR1 SQVTM, CDR2 ANQGSEA. V lost 7 bases, J lost 3 bases, and 16 bases lay in between. There are 14 residues in the CDR3. CDR3 bases: TGCAGCGGTAGGGAGCCGAAGGACAATCAGCCCCAGCATTTT. Its protein is CSGREPKDNQPQHF. The full variable domain, in which reference TRBV29-1 and TRBJ1-5 provide the parts outside the CDR3, is SAVISQKPSRDICQRGTSLTIQCQVDSQVTMMFWYRQQPGQSLTLIATANQGSEATYESGFVIDKFPISRPNLTFSTLTVSNMSPEDSSIYLCSGREPKDNQPQHFGDGTRLSIL.

This clonotype was observed many times. CDR3 in amino acids: CASSYGTTNYGYTF. Written as DNA, the CDR3 is TGTGCCAGCAGTTACGGGACCACCAACTATGGCTACACCTTC. The chain couples TRBV6-5 to TRBJ1-2; weak D call: TRBD1 (5 bases). The CDR3 has 14 amino acids. Trimming stripped 2 bases from V and 2 bases from J, with 9 bases between. In germline, CDR1 is MNHEY, CDR2 SVGAGI.

Ten or more counts support this clonotype. The chain employs TRBV3-1 and TRBJ2-1, with D perhaps TRBD1 (6 bases). Trimming left V 3 bases short and J 0 bases short, with 18 bases between. In germline, CDR1 is LGHDT, CDR2 YNNKEL (reference sequence). The CDR3 extends over 18 amino acids. As DNA, the CDR3 is TGTGCCAGCAGCCAGTCAGGAAGGGGGAGAGGCTCCTACAATGAGCAGTTCTTC. Amino acids: CASSQSGRGRGSYNEQFF.

The sample holds many counts of this clonotype. The rearrangement joins TRBV6-6 to TRBJ1-2; 7 bases align to TRBD1. Germline V gene data show CDR1 as MNHNY and CDR2 as SVGAGI (reference sequence). With 6 bases clipped from V and 2 bases from J, the junction kept 3 bases outside the gene matches. The CDR3 consists of 13 residues. The CDR3 loop reads CASSMDRNYGYTF. The DNA for the CDR3 is TGTGCCAGCAGCATGGACAGGAACTATGGCTACACCTTC.

This clonotype came up a few times. The chain uses TRBV20-1 and TRBJ1-4, with 9 bases aligning to TRBD1. Germline trimming cut 4 bases from V and 8 bases from J; bases unmatched to any gene: 8. The V gene's germline CDR1 is DFQATT and CDR2 SNEGSKA (reference sequence). The CDR3 has 14 residues. CDR3 bases: TGCAGTGCTACGAACAGGGGGCTTAACGAAAAACTGTTTTTT. It translates to CSATNRGLNEKLFF.

This clonotype was recorded once. The rearrangement links TRBV20-1 to TRBJ2-1; 9 bases agree with TRBD2. This CDR3 comprises 14 residues. V lost 6 bases to trimming and J lost 5 bases; unmatched junction nucleotides: 8. The germline V gene encodes CDR1 DFQATT and CDR2 SNEGSKA (reference sequence). Written as DNA, the CDR3 is TGCAGTGCCACCGCGGGGGGGCCGGACAATGAGCAGTTCTTC. This sequence encodes CSATAGGPDNEQFF.

This clonotype has ten or more counts. The V and J genes are TRBV5-1 and TRBJ2-7; 8 bases align to TRBD1. The CDR3 covers 13 residues. V lost 4 bases, J lost 6 bases, and 6 bases stayed unmatched. Per germline, CDR1 SGHRS and CDR2 YFSETQ. Written as DNA, the CDR3 is TGCGCCAGCAGCACGGGACAGGTTGTCGAGCAGTACTTC. Translating it yields CASSTGQVVEQYF.

Many counts were recorded for this clonotype. In DNA form, the CDR3 reads TGTGCCAGCAGTTTAAGCACCAGCACCTACGAGCAGTACTTC. It codes for CASSLSTSTYEQYF. The V call is TRBV12-3 or TRBV12-4, the J call TRBJ2-7; D gene uncertain. V was cut by 2 bases and J by 2 bases, with 10 bases left in between. The CDR3 is made up of 14 amino acids.

This clonotype was seen at least ten times. The chain links TRBV12-3 or TRBV12-4 to TRBJ2-5; 8 bases map to TRBD1. The V gene end was trimmed by 5 bases and the J gene end by 2 bases; junction bases not matched to a gene: 10. The CDR3 totals 16 residues. CDR3 DNA sequence: TGTGCCAGCAGTCCAGGGACAGGCCGCGGGCAAGAGACCCAGTACTTC. Amino acids: CASSPGTGRGQETQYF.

This clonotype is classed as medium-sized. CDR3 region: CASSFSRETQYF. The CDR3 DNA is TGTGCCAGCAGCTTTTCGAGAGAGACCCAGTACTTC. The chain joins TRBV7-9 to TRBJ2-5; D is uncertain. The CDR3 runs 12 residues. Germline V gene lookup returns CDR1 SEHNR and CDR2 FQNEAQ (reference sequence). V lost 3 bases and J 4 bases, leaving 6 bases between the germline ends.

This clonotype was recorded at least ten times. V usage is TRBV28 and J usage is TRBJ1-2; D remains unclear. The CDR3 covers 12 residues. Germline-derived CDR1 and CDR2 are MDHEN and SYDVKM. Trimming took off 6 bases at V and 8 bases at J, with 13 bases between the two ends. In nucleotides, the CDR3 is TGTGCCAGCAGCCCCCCACTGGCGGGCTACACCTTC. Translating gives CASSPPLAGYTF.

In this sample, this clonotype turned up many times. Here the CDR3 reads CATGTGGNTEAFF. The CDR3 DNA sequence: TGTGCCACCGGGACAGGGGGCAACACTGAAGCTTTCTTT. This chain joins TRBV10-3 and TRBJ1-1; 12 bases match TRBD1. CDR3 length equals 13 residues. Germline CDR1 reads ENHRY; CDR2 reads SYGVKD. V gave up 10 bases and J gave up 2 bases; unmatched junction bases: 2.

Only a few counts were recorded for this clonotype. The chain recombines TRBV7-2 with TRBJ2-3; 10 bases line up with TRBD2. CDR3 size: 16 residues. Trimming at V came to 0 bases and at J to 5 bases, leaving 5 bases not matched to a gene. CDR1 is SGHTA and CDR2 is FQGNSA in the germline V gene. The CDR3 coding sequence is TGTGCCAGCAGCTTAGCCGCATTAGCGGGGGGAGATACGCAGTATTTT. This sequence encodes CASSLAALAGGDTQYF. Full variable domain (remainder filled in from reference TRBV7-2 and TRBJ2-3): GAGVSQSPSNKVTEKGKDVELRCDPISGHTALYWYRQSLGQGLEFLIYFQGNSAPDKSGLPSDRFSAERTGGSVSTLTIQRTQQEDSAVYLCASSLAALAGGDTQYFGPGTRLTVL.

The V call is TRBV5-1, the J call TRBJ2-2; D is unclear. The CDR3 has 19 amino acids. Germline assignment: CDR1 SGHRS and CDR2 YFSETQ. V was cut by 5 bases and J by 0 bases, with 23 bases left in between. The CDR3 sequence: CASSQESGLPWPNTGELFF. CDR3 DNA sequence: TGCGCCAGCAGTCAAGAGTCGGGCCTTCCCTGGCCGAACACCGGGGAGCTGTTTTTT.

The sample holds many counts of this clonotype. The V call is TRBV20-1, the J call TRBJ1-2; TRBD1 is a possible D gene (5 bases). With 5 bases removed from V and 4 bases from J, the gap between germline ends came to 11 bases. Germline V gene lookup returns CDR1 DFQATT and CDR2 SNEGSKA (reference sequence). The CDR3 sequence is 12 residues long. In DNA form, the CDR3 reads TGCAGTGCTCCGGGGCGTACCTATGGCTACACCTTC. Encoded protein: CSAPGRTYGYTF.

This clonotype was recorded a few times. Here the CDR3 DNA reads TGCAGTGCACCCGGACAGGGGGGAACCTACGAGCAGTACTTC. Its protein product is CSAPGQGGTYEQYF. J is TRBJ2-7 and V is TRBV20-1, with 10 bases that match TRBD1. The CDR3 contains 14 residues. Looked up from germline, CDR1 is DFQATT and CDR2 is SNEGSKA (reference sequence). V dropped 6 bases and J dropped 2; count of bases not matched to a gene: 7.

The chain uses TRBV20-1 and TRBJ1-1, with D maybe TRBD1 (6 bases). The CDR3 covers 12 residues. Trimming took 8 bases from V and 1 from J, leaving 11 bases between them. Germline CDR1 is DFQATT and CDR2 is SNEGSKA (reference sequence). In DNA, the CDR3 is TGCAGTACCCACAGGGAGAACACTGAAGCTTTCTTT. Translated: CSTHRENTEAFF.